A single sample gave rise to the 19 T cell receptor beta chains below, sequenced in a study of OX40 agonist ivuxolimab in advanced cancers. Produced via immunoSEQ multiplex PCR; TCRdb's table is partial and in-frame only. The table has about 61,000 clones, more than 70% seen once. Sequencing used CD4+ or CD8+ T cells sorted from blood, obtained in a trial of the OX40 agonist ivuxolimab. These receptors all stem from an adult with an advanced solid tumor such as melanoma, head and neck, liver or kidney cancer.

This clone was seen a handful of times. V gene TRBV4-1 combines with J gene TRBJ2-7; D possibly corresponds to TRBD1 (5 bases). CDR3 length: 15 amino acids. Germline lookup yields CDR1 MGHRA and CDR2 YSYEKL. The V end lost 0 bases, the J end lost 2 bases, and 11 bases lay between the germline ends. CDR3 amino acids: CASSQDEGVPYEQYF. In nucleotides, the CDR3 is TGCGCCAGCAGCCAAGATGAAGGGGTGCCCTACGAGCAGTACTTC.

The chain carries TRBV10-3 and TRBJ2-6; D ambiguous. There are 17 residues in the CDR3. CDR1 and CDR2 (germline): ENHRY, SYGVKD. Trimming pared 0 bases from V and 4 bases from J, leaving 13 bases between. The CDR3 here is CAISESPGKEGANVLTF. CDR3 sequence (DNA): TGTGCCATCAGTGAGTCCCCGGGTAAGGAGGGGGCCAACGTCCTGACTTTC.

V is TRBV9 and J is TRBJ2-3; 8 bases match TRBD1. The trim removed 4 bases at V and 4 bases at J, leaving 5 bases unmatched. CDR3 length equals 14 residues. The germline CDR1 and CDR2 sequences are SGDLS and YYNGEE. This chain's CDR3 is CASSPGQGPDTQYF. CDR3 in DNA: TGTGCCAGCAGCCCAGGACAGGGTCCAGATACGCAGTATTTT.

V usage is TRBV6-5 and J usage is TRBJ2-1; D gene ambiguous. V lost 1 base to trimming and J lost 6 bases, with 16 bases between them. The CDR3 has 16 amino acids. Per germline, CDR1 MNHEY and CDR2 SVGAGI. This CDR3 is CASSYYSAVGRNEQFF. The CDR3 DNA reads TGTGCCAGCAGTTACTATTCGGCGGTTGGACGCAATGAGCAGTTCTTC.

CDR3 bases: TGTGCCAGCAGCAGCCGATCCGGCGGGGTTCTGGGGCCATTTGAGCAGTTCTTC. Translated, it gives CASSSRSGGVLGPFEQFF. V usage is TRBV7-2 and J usage is TRBJ2-1, with D perhaps matching TRBD2 (6 bases). Germline assignment: CDR1 SGHTA and CDR2 FQGNSA. The CDR3 covers 18 residues. V lost 5 bases and J 9 bases, leaving 29 bases between the germline ends.

V and J are TRBV28 and TRBJ1-2; weak D call: TRBD1 (5 bases). The CDR3 runs 14 residues. The germline V gene encodes CDR1 MDHEN and CDR2 SYDVKM. V lost 6 bases, J lost 2 bases, and 13 bases lay in between. The CDR3 bases are TGTGCCAGCAGAATAATGGGGGGAAACTATGGCTACACCTTC. Protein: CASRIMGGNYGYTF.

This chain joins TRBV18 and TRBJ1-1; D perhaps matches TRBD1 (6 bases). CDR3 length: 15 residues. Looked up from germline, CDR1 is KGHSH and CDR2 is LQKENI. The V end lost 2 bases, the J end lost 1 base, and 11 bases lay between the germline ends. The CDR3 nucleotides read TGTGCCAGCTCACCAGGACAGTCCAAGAACACTGAAGCTTTCTTT. It codes for CASSPGQSKNTEAFF.

This chain links TRBV5-1 with TRBJ1-1, with a tentative D call TRBD1 (5 bases). Trimming shortened V by 0 bases and J by 4 bases, and 13 bases separated the two germline ends. Germline V gives CDR1 SGHRS, CDR2 YFSETQ. This CDR3 has 15 amino acids. CDR3 sequence (DNA): TGCGCCAGCAGCTTGGGAGTTGGAGGGGTCACTGAAGCTTTCTTT. Its protein product is CASSLGVGGVTEAFF.

CDR3 protein: CASSARVMEPGTLHF. The CDR3 DNA reads as TGTGCCAGCAGCGCGAGGGTGATGGAGCCAGGGACCCTCCACTTT. This chain links TRBV11-2 with TRBJ1-6; possible D gene TRBD1, 5 bases. Trimming stripped 5 bases from V and 14 bases from J, with 22 bases between. This CDR3 has 15 residues. Germline V gene sequence: CDR1 SGHAT, CDR2 FQNNGV.

The V and J genes are TRBV7-2 and TRBJ1-1; no clear D gene. This CDR3 spans 15 amino acids. Germline V gives CDR1 SGHTA, CDR2 FQGNSA. Between the trimmed V and J ends, which lost 5 bases and 5 bases, there was a span of 18 bases. The CDR3 coding sequence is TGTGCCAGCAGCCTAGACGGGAGCGCGAGTACTGAAGCTTTCTTT. It encodes CASSLDGSASTEAFF.

The J gene is TRBJ1-3, the V gene TRBV30, with 8 bases lining up with TRBD1. The trim removed 3 bases at V and 7 bases at J, leaving 8 bases unmatched. From germline, CDR1 is GTSNPN and CDR2 SVGIG (reference sequence). The CDR3 length is 14 residues. The DNA of the CDR3 is TGTGCCTGGAGCTCAGGGGGCGTCGGGAACACCATATATTTT. Translated, it gives CAWSSGGVGNTIYF.

This chain links TRBV4-3 with TRBJ2-7, with D uncertain. Germline-derived CDR1 and CDR2 are LGHNA and YSLEER. Trimming took off 1 base at V and 6 bases at J, with 16 bases between the two ends. This CDR3 spans 15 amino acids. The CDR3 DNA reads TGCGCCAGCAGCCAAGGAGGTCCCCAGCCTTCCGAGCAGTACTTC. Its translation is CASSQGGPQPSEQYF.

This clone has only one observation. The chain joins TRBV19 to TRBJ2-2; 9 bases align to TRBD1. The CDR3 sequence is 15 residues long. Unmatched junction bases numbered 7, after V lost 5 bases and J lost 6 bases. Germline V gene sequence: CDR1 LNHDA, CDR2 SQIVND (reference sequence). CDR3 residues: CASSLDRGGAGELFF. Here the CDR3 DNA reads TGTGCCAGTAGTTTGGACAGGGGTGGGGCCGGGGAGCTGTTTTTT.

This rearrangement joins TRBV5-1 to TRBJ2-7, with D possibly TRBD1 on 6 matching bases. The CDR3 runs 15 residues. Trimming shortened V by 5 bases and J by 0 bases, and 15 bases separated the two germline ends. CDR1 is SGHRS and CDR2 is YFSETQ in the germline V gene. In DNA form, the CDR3 reads TGCGCCAGCAGAGAGCAGGGGACCCCCTCCTACGAGCAGTACTTC. It translates to CASREQGTPSYEQYF.

The chain links TRBV19 to TRBJ1-1; D call uncertain. Trimming shortened V by 3 bases and J by 4 bases, and 15 bases separated the two germline ends. Per germline, CDR1 LNHDA and CDR2 SQIVND (reference sequence). CDR3 size: 15 residues. The CDR3 region is CASSIGENWGTEAFF. The CDR3 DNA follows: TGTGCCAGTAGTATCGGGGAAAACTGGGGCACTGAAGCTTTCTTT.

This sequence joins TRBV7-8 and TRBJ1-2; 8 nucleotides line up with TRBD1. From germline, CDR1 is SGHVS and CDR2 FQNEAQ. V lost 2 bases and J lost 7; bases outside the gene matches: 6. The CDR3 has 14 amino acids. CDR3 sequence (DNA): TGTGCCAGCAGCTTACAACAGGGGGATCGTGGCTACACCTTC. Amino acid sequence: CASSLQQGDRGYTF.

The CDR3 loop reads CASSFRGSPGYTF. CDR3 nucleotides: TGTGCCAGCAGCTTTCGGGGATCTCCTGGCTACACCTTC. The rearrangement joins TRBV5-6 to TRBJ1-2; D gene unclear. The germline gives CDR1 SGHDT, CDR2 YYEEEE. The CDR3 is 13 amino acids. The V and J ends lost 2 bases and 7 bases respectively, with 12 bases between them.

This clone occurred a few times. V gene TRBV30 combines with J gene TRBJ2-5; D unclear. The CDR3 has 12 residues. Per germline, CDR1 GTSNPN and CDR2 SVGIG (reference sequence). The ends were cut back, 3 bases at V and 7 bases at J, with 12 bases in the middle. The CDR3 DNA follows: TGTGCCTGGAGCCGTAGGGTTCCGACCCAGTACTTC. It translates to CAWSRRVPTQYF.

The chain has TRBV5-4 and TRBJ2-5; D call uncertain. Germline V CDR1 and CDR2: SGHNT, YYREEE (reference sequence). CDR3 size: 11 residues. With 0 bases removed from V and 5 bases from J, the gap between germline ends came to 2 bases. The CDR3 reads CASSLAETQYF. The CDR3 region has the DNA TGTGCCAGCAGCTTGGCCGAGACCCAGTACTTC.